This entry lists 30 T cell receptor beta chains sequenced from one sample in a study of T cell responses to AZD1222 COVID-19 vaccine. Some clones are missing from TCRdb's copy, which holds only in-frame ones; the method was immunoSEQ multiplex PCR. The data contain 90,000 to 150,000 clones, roughly 88% of them singletons. The specimen was peripheral blood, collected on day 0 of AZD1222 vaccination. The receptors derive from an adult in good health.

This chain joins TRBV6-5 and TRBJ1-5, with 7 bases lining up with TRBD1. Germline V gene sequence: CDR1 MNHEY, CDR2 SVGAGI. With V trimmed by 5 bases and J by 0 bases, 4 bases remained unmatched. The length of the CDR3 is 15 residues. CDR3 nucleotides: TGTGCCAGCAGTAGAGGACAGGCTAGCAATCAGCCCCAGCATTTT. Encoded protein: CASSRGQASNQPQHF.

The V call is TRBV18, the J call TRBJ1-6, with 7 positions matching TRBD1. The germline V gene has CDR1 KGHSH and CDR2 LQKENI. Unmatched junction bases numbered 11, after V lost 5 bases and J lost 10 bases. The CDR3 consists of 15 residues. The CDR3 is CASSTTTGFISPLHF. DNA for the CDR3: TGTGCCAGCTCAACGACGACAGGGTTCATCTCACCCCTCCACTTT. The variable domain in full, completed from reference TRBV18 and TRBJ1-6, reads NAGVMQNPRHLVRRRGQEARLRCSPMKGHSHVYWYRQLPEEGLKFMVYLQKENIIDESGMPKERFSAEFPKEGPSILRIQQVVRGDSAAYFCASSTTTGFISPLHFGNGTRLTVT.

The chain links TRBV4-1 to TRBJ2-7, with D uncertain. Germline CDR1 MGHRA, CDR2 YSYEKL. CDR3 size: 14 residues. The ends were cut back, 3 bases at V and 2 bases at J, with 11 bases in the middle. In DNA, the CDR3 is TGCGCCAGCAGCCATGACGACGGACCCTACGAGCAGTACTTC. Its protein product is CASSHDDGPYEQYF.

This clone is a singleton in its sample. The chain employs TRBV4-1 and TRBJ1-1; D is perhaps TRBD1 (6 bases). V lost 4 bases, J lost 3 bases, and 12 bases lay in between. Germline assignment: CDR1 MGHRA and CDR2 YSYEKL. The CDR3 covers 14 residues. The CDR3 bases are TGCGCCAGCAGCCCCAGGGGAATTGACACTGAAGCTTTCTTT. This translates into CASSPRGIDTEAFF.

The chain combines TRBV10-3 with TRBJ2-5; D gene unclear. The CDR3 runs to 13 residues. Germline loops: CDR1 ENHRY, CDR2 SYGVKD. V shed 6 bases and J shed 2 bases, with 10 bases lying between them. This CDR3 is CAIRERYQETQYF. The CDR3 nucleotides read TGTGCCATCAGAGAACGGTATCAAGAGACCCAGTACTTC.

J is TRBJ1-2 and V is TRBV27; a possible D gene is TRBD1 (5 bases). V lost 5 bases and J 2 bases, leaving 15 bases between the germline ends. The germline V gene encodes CDR1 MNHEY and CDR2 SMNVEV (reference sequence). This CDR3 contains 15 residues. The CDR3 coding sequence is TGTGCCAGCAGTGCCGGGACTTACTCCAACTATGGCTACACCTTC. Translation gives CASSAGTYSNYGYTF.

J is TRBJ2-5 and V is TRBV28; D remains ambiguous. CDR3 length: 11 amino acids. V was trimmed by 2 bases and J by 5 bases, leaving 3 bases between them. Per the germline V gene, CDR1 is MDHEN and CDR2 is SYDVKM. In DNA form, the CDR3 reads TGTGCCAGCAGTTTAAGGGAGACCCAGTACTTC. It translates to CASSLRETQYF.

CDR3 DNA: TGTGCCAGCAGGAACACCGGGGAGCTGTTTTTT. Translated, it gives CASRNTGELFF. This sequence joins TRBV9 and TRBJ2-2; D is unresolved. The CDR3 length is 11 residues. Germline loops: CDR1 SGDLS, CDR2 YYNGEE. Trimming took 5 bases from V and 1 from J, leaving 0 bases between them.

The chain carries TRBV5-1 and TRBJ1-1; 8 bases map to TRBD1. The germline V gene has CDR1 SGHRS and CDR2 YFSETQ. Germline trimming cut 4 bases from V and 9 bases from J; bases unmatched to any gene: 8. CDR3 length: 13 residues. CDR3 coding DNA: TGCGCCAGCAGCGCGGGACAGGTGGGGAAAGCTTTCTTT. Residues: CASSAGQVGKAFF.

This chain joins TRBV5-5 and TRBJ2-2, with D perhaps TRBD2 (5 bases). This CDR3 is 15 amino acids long. V was pared by 4 bases and J by 1 base, with 11 bases between. Germline loops: CDR1 SGHKS, CDR2 YYEKEE (reference sequence). CDR3 bases: TGTGCCAGCAGCCTAGGACTGATGAACACCGGGGAGCTGTTTTTT. Amino acid sequence: CASSLGLMNTGELFF.

This chain connects TRBV10-3 to TRBJ2-7; D unresolved. Germline V gene data show CDR1 as ENHRY and CDR2 as SYGVKD. Trimming shortened V by 4 bases and J by 2 bases, and 15 bases separated the two germline ends. CDR3 length equals 15 residues. The CDR3 DNA follows: TGTGCCATCAGTGTAAACAATATACATACCTACGAGCAGTACTTC. This encodes CAISVNNIHTYEQYF.

The V and J genes are TRBV10-1 and TRBJ2-7; no clear D. CDR1 is WNHNN, CDR2 SYGVQD, per germline (reference sequence). Trimming removed 8 bases from V and 3 bases from J, with 26 bases in between. This CDR3 spans 17 amino acids. CDR3 nucleotide sequence: TGCGCCAGCTTGGGCCCCATTAGCCGGCGGAATCTCTACGAGCAGTACTTC. Its protein is CASLGPISRRNLYEQYF.

This chain joins TRBV3-1 (or the pseudogene TRBV3-2) and TRBJ1-5; 7 nucleotides align to TRBD1. Germline-derived CDR1 and CDR2 are LGHDT and YNNKEL (reference sequence). Germline trimming cut 1 base from V and 10 bases from J; bases unmatched to any gene: 13. The CDR3 is made up of 16 amino acids. As DNA, the CDR3 is TGTGCCAGCAGCCAAGGGAGACAGGGTTGTCTACAACCCCAGCATTTT. Its protein product is CASSQGRQGCLQPQHF.

Details on this clone: At the DNA level, this CDR3 is encoded by other sequences in the same sample as well. V is TRBV27 and J is TRBJ2-7; D uncertain. Trimming removed 5 bases at V and 2 bases at J, with 4 bases between. Germline V CDR1 and CDR2: MNHEY, SMNVEV (reference sequence). The CDR3 extends over 11 amino acids. The CDR3, as DNA: TGTGCCAGCAGTACCGCCTACGAGCAGTACTTC. It specifies CASSTAYEQYF.

The genes are TRBV15 and TRBJ1-1, with 8 positions matching TRBD1. Germline-derived CDR1 and CDR2 are LNHNV and YYDKDF (reference sequence). J was trimmed by 0 bases and V by 3 bases; bases with no gene match: 0. CDR3 length: 14 residues. In DNA form, the CDR3 reads TGTGCCACCAGCAGGGACAGGGTGAACACTGAAGCTTTCTTT. Protein product: CATSRDRVNTEAFF.

The rearrangement joins TRBV12-3 or TRBV12-4 to TRBJ2-2; D could derive from TRBD1 or TRBD2 (5 bases each). The CDR3 length is 13 residues. Trimming left V 2 bases short and J 6 bases short, with 7 bases between. The DNA of the CDR3 is TGTGCCAGCAGTTTAACGGGGCCCGGGGAGCTGTTTTTT. Translation gives CASSLTGPGELFF.

This clone was counted between two and nine times. The chain has TRBV18 and TRBJ2-3; D remains unclear. The CDR3 has 13 amino acids. Germline values: CDR1 KGHSH, CDR2 LQKENI. Trimming shortened V by 0 bases and J by 6 bases, and 7 bases separated the two germline ends. CDR3 loop: CASSPPMADTQYF. CDR3 bases: TGTGCCAGCTCACCACCGATGGCGGATACGCAGTATTTT.

V usage is TRBV6-5 and J usage is TRBJ2-5, with a weak D call TRBD1 (6 bases). There are 14 residues in the CDR3. V lost 8 bases, J lost 5 bases, and 18 bases lay in between. Germline V lookup: CDR1 MNHEY, CDR2 SVGAGI. The CDR3 DNA reads TGTGCCAGCCGGAGGCAGGGGTTCCGGGAGACCCAGTACTTC. This translates into CASRRQGFRETQYF.

The chain employs TRBV4-2 and TRBJ2-7, with 7 positions matching TRBD1. The length of the CDR3 is 15 residues. Germline CDR1 is LGHNA and CDR2 is YNFKEQ. V was clipped by 4 bases and J by 0 bases; unmatched bases: 6. The CDR3 region has the DNA TGTGCCAGCAGCCCGGACAGGATGAGCTCCTACGAGCAGTACTTC. Amino acids: CASSPDRMSSYEQYF.

This chain links TRBV20-1 with TRBJ1-5; 7 nucleotides agree with TRBD1. Germline V gene lookup returns CDR1 DFQATT and CDR2 SNEGSKA (reference sequence). This CDR3 spans 15 amino acids. J was trimmed by 5 bases and V by 3 bases; bases with no gene match: 10. The CDR3 nucleotides read TGCAGTGCTAGTAGGTACCTAACAGGGGATCAGCCCCAGCATTTT. This sequence encodes CSASRYLTGDQPQHF.

The rearrangement links TRBV6-2 or TRBV6-3 to TRBJ1-1, with 9 bases aligning to TRBD1. J was trimmed by 5 bases and V by 5 bases; bases with no gene match: 6. Germline values: CDR1 MNHEY, CDR2 SVGEGT. The CDR3 has 14 amino acids. The CDR3 protein is CASSNGQGLTEAFF. Written as DNA, the CDR3 is TGTGCCAGCAGTAACGGACAGGGGTTGACTGAAGCTTTCTTT.

This clone was recorded a few times. V gene TRBV6-1 combines with J gene TRBJ1-2, with TRBD1 identical over 7 bases. Germline-derived CDR1 and CDR2 are MNHNS and SASEGT. V lost 1 base to trimming and J lost 8 bases; unmatched junction nucleotides: 7. This CDR3 comprises 14 residues. The CDR3, as DNA: TGTGCCAGCAGTGAAGTTTCACAGGGGAGCGGCTACACCTTC. This codes for CASSEVSQGSGYTF.

The V gene is TRBV19, the J gene TRBJ1-1, with 9 bases fitting TRBD1. The germline V gene encodes CDR1 LNHDA and CDR2 SQIVND (reference sequence). Trimming cost V 8 bases and J 3 bases; bases outside gene matches: 1. CDR3 size: 12 residues. The CDR3 DNA follows: TGTGCCAGTTGGGACAGGGACACTGAAGCTTTCTTT. This sequence encodes CASWDRDTEAFF. Complete variable domain (other parts from reference TRBV19 and TRBJ1-1): DGGITQSPKYLFRKEGQNVTLSCEQNLNHDAMYWYRQDPGQGLRLIYYSQIVNDFQKGDIAEGYSVSREKKESFPLTVTSAQKNPTAFYLCASWDRDTEAFFGQGTRLTVV.

The chain uses TRBV10-3 and TRBJ1-1; D is ambiguous. Looked up from germline, CDR1 is ENHRY and CDR2 is SYGVKD. Trimming pared 2 bases from V and 1 base from J, leaving 11 bases between. This CDR3 comprises 15 residues. The CDR3 DNA sequence: TGTGCCATCAGTGAGAGTGACCGGGGGAACACTGAAGCTTTCTTT. Its translation: CAISESDRGNTEAFF.

This clone was seen only once. The chain joins TRBV2 to TRBJ1-1; a weak D match, TRBD1 (5 bases). The V end was cut by 9 bases, the J end by 7 bases, with 15 bases between. The germline V gene has CDR1 SNHLY and CDR2 FYNNEI. This CDR3 comprises 12 residues. For the CDR3, the DNA is TGTGCCAGTAAGTACAGGTTCCGTGAAGCTTTCTTT. Protein sequence: CASKYRFREAFF.

This clone came up a few times. V usage is TRBV2 and J usage is TRBJ1-2; D gene uncertain. Deletions cut 7 bases from V and 7 bases from J, with 13 bases between. This CDR3 is built from 12 residues. The germline V gene encodes CDR1 SNHLY and CDR2 FYNNEI. The CDR3 region has the DNA TGTGCCAGCATCCTGTGGGGTTCTGGCTACACCTTC. Amino acid sequence: CASILWGSGYTF.

The chain couples TRBV27 to TRBJ1-5, with D uncertain. V was pared by 8 bases and J by 0 bases, with 11 bases between. CDR1 MNHEY and CDR2 SMNVEV come from the germline V gene (reference sequence). The CDR3 covers 14 residues. CDR3 sequence: CASLEKYSNQPQHF. CDR3 sequence (DNA): TGTGCCAGCTTGGAGAAATATAGCAATCAGCCCCAGCATTTT.

V and J are TRBV28 and TRBJ1-2; 7 bases align to TRBD1. Losses at the gene ends were 1 base for V and 6 bases for J; bases not matched to a gene: 11. CDR1 and CDR2 from the germline V gene are MDHEN and SYDVKM. This CDR3 has 16 residues. The CDR3 region has the DNA TGTGCCAGCAGTTTATCCGCTTGGGGGGGGACAGATGGCTACACCTTC. Translated, it gives CASSLSAWGGTDGYTF.

J is TRBJ2-3 and V is TRBV7-2; no reliable D call. This CDR3 is 15 amino acids long. The ends were cut back, 2 bases at V and 0 bases at J, with 9 bases in the middle. CDR1 SGHTA and CDR2 FQGNSA come from the germline V gene. The CDR3 spells CASSLTGLSTDTQYF. CDR3 DNA sequence: TGTGCCAGCAGCTTAACTGGCCTTAGCACAGATACGCAGTATTTT.

The CDR3 loop is CASSAQEGMNEKLFF. The DNA of the CDR3 is TGTGCCAGCAGTGCACAGGAGGGAATGAATGAAAAACTGTTTTTT. The V and J genes are TRBV2 and TRBJ1-4; D possibly corresponds to TRBD1 (5 bases). The V and J ends lost 4 bases and 5 bases respectively, with 14 bases between them. The length of the CDR3 is 15 residues. Germline V gene sequence: CDR1 SNHLY, CDR2 FYNNEI.